This TCR beta chain was observed in a study of T cell responses to AZD1222 COVID-19 vaccine. There are 14 residues in the CDR3. Germline-derived CDR1 and CDR2 are LNHDA and SQIVND (reference sequence). V gave up 3 bases and J gave up 7 bases, with 12 bases separating them. Study outcomes and limitations: Donors, mostly white British, included more females; clonal diversity was possibly underestimated.

Profiled with immunoSEQ multiplex PCR; TCRdb holds only in-frame clones, not every one. The top ten hold 9.8% of the sample, which has roughly 120,000 clones, roughly 87% seen once. In regard to this clone: Its antigen is undetermined.

Sample: peripheral blood, taken on day 0 of AZD1222 vaccination. This sequence was found in an adult in good health. The chain is built from TRBV19 and TRBJ1-4, with D tentatively TRBD1 (6 bases). The CDR3 DNA reads TGTGCCAGTAGTATGATGGGGGGCGCTGAAAAACTGTTTTTT. It translates to CASSMMGGAEKLFF.